What follows is one T cell receptor (beta chain) and its context. The data are from a study of blood T cell repertoires in COVID-19. The CDR3 length is 13 residues. With 6 bases removed from V and 3 bases from J, the gap between germline ends came to 11 bases. Germline values: CDR1 SNHLY, CDR2 FYNNEI. The assay was immunoSEQ multiplex PCR, and TCRdb's table has in-frame clones only and misses some. The table shows about 150,000 clones, with over 65% occurring only once. The source is a woman aged 50 to 60 who had recovered from COVID-19. The gene calls are TRBV2 and TRBJ1-2; possible D gene TRBD1, 5 bases. The material sequenced was PBMCs or T cells enriched from blood (not recorded which). For the CDR3, the DNA is TGTGCCAGCAGCGACAGTTGGTACTATGGCTACACCTTC. This gives the protein CASSDSWYYGYTF.